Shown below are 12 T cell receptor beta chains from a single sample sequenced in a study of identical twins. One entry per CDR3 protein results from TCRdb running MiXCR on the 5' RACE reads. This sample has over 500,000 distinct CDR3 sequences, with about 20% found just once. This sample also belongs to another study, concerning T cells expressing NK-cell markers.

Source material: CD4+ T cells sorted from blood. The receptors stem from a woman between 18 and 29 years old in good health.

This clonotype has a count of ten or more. In nucleotides, the CDR3 is TGCAGTGCTAGAGATTCCCAGACTAGCGGTCGCACAGATACGCAGTATTTT. Translation gives CSARDSQTSGRTDTQYF. The genes are TRBV20-1 and TRBJ2-3; 9 bases fit TRBD2. The germline V gene has CDR1 DFQATT and CDR2 SNEGSKA (reference sequence). J was trimmed by 1 base and V by 0 bases; bases with no gene match: 8. The length of the CDR3 is 17 residues.

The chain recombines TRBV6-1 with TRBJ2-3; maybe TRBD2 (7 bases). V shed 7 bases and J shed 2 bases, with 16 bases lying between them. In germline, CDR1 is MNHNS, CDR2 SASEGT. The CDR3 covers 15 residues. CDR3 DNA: TGTGCCAGCACGAGGGGGGGCGGGACCACAGATACGCAGTATTTT. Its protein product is CASTRGGGTTDTQYF.

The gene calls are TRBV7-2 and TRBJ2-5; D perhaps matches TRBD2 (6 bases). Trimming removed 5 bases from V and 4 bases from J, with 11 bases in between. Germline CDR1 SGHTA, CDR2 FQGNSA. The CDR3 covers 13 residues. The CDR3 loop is CASSQGLAETQYF. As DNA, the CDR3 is TGTGCCAGCAGCCAGGGACTCGCAGAGACCCAGTACTTC.

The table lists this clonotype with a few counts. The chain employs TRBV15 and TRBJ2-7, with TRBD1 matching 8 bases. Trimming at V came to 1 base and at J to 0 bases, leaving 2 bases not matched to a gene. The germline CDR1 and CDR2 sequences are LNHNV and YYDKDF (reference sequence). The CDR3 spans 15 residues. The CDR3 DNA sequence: TGTGCCACCAGCAGAGTTGGACAGGGCTCCTACGAGCAGTACTTC. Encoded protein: CATSRVGQGSYEQYF.

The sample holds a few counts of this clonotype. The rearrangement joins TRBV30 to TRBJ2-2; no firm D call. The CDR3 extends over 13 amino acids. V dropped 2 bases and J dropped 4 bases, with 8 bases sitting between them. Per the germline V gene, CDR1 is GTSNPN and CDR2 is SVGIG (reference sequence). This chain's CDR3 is CAWSLTGTGELFF. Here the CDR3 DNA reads TGTGCCTGGAGTTTGACGGGCACCGGGGAGCTGTTTTTT.

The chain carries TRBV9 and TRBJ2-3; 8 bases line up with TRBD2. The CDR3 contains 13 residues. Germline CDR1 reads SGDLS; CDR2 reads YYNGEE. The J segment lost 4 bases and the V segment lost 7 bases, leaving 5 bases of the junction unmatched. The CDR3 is CASRAGVADTQYF. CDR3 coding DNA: TGTGCCAGCCGAGCGGGAGTTGCAGATACGCAGTATTTT.

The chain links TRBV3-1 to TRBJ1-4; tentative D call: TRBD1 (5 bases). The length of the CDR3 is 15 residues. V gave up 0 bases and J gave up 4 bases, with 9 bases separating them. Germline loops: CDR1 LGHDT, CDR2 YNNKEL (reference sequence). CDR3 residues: CASSQDGAFNEKLFF. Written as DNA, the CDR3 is TGTGCCAGCAGCCAAGATGGGGCCTTTAATGAAAAACTGTTTTTT.

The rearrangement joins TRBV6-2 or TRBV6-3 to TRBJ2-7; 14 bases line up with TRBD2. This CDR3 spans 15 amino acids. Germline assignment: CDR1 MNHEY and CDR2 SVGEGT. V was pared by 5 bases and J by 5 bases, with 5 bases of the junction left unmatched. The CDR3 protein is CASSRGTSGSNEQYF. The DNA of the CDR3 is TGTGCCAGCAGTCGCGGGACTAGCGGGAGCAACGAGCAGTACTTC.

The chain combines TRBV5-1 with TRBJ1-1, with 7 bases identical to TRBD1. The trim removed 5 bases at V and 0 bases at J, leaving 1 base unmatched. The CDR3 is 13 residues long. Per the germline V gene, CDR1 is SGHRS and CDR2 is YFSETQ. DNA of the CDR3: TGCGCCAGCAGTACAGGGGTGAACACTGAAGCTTTCTTT. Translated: CASSTGVNTEAFF.

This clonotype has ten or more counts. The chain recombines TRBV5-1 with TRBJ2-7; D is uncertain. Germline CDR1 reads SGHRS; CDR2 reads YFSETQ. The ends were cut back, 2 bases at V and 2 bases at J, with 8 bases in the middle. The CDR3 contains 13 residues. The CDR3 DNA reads TGCGCCAGCAGCTTTTCTAGAACCTACGAGCAGTACTTC. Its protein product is CASSFSRTYEQYF.

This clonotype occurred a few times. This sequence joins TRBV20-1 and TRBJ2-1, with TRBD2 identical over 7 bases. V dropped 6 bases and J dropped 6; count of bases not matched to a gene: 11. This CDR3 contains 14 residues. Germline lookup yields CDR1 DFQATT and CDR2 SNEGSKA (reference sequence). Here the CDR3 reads CSAREGISPNEQFF. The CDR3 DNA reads TGCAGTGCGAGGGAGGGGATCTCGCCCAATGAGCAGTTCTTC.

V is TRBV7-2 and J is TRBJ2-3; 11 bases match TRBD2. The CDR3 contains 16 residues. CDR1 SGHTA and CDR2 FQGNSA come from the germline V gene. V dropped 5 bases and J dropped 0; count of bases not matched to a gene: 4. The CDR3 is CASSTLAGGSTDTQYF. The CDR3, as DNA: TGTGCCAGCAGCACCCTAGCGGGAGGAAGCACAGATACGCAGTATTTT.